These 8 T cell receptor beta chains were sequenced from one sample in a study of cytomegalovirus exposure and HLA in healthy donors. PCR used 60 Vbeta primers and 13 Jbeta primers. TCRdb's copy holds only in-frame clones and misses some; the assay was immunoSEQ multiplex PCR. The repertoire holds under 200,000 clones, 65% to 85% seen once, with just under 3% in the top ten. Sequencing was performed on PBMCs. All receptors come from a woman aged 45-65 years in good health and CMV-seropositive.

CDR3 region: CASTQSKRNEQFF. Here the CDR3 DNA reads TGTGCCAGCACCCAATCAAAGCGGAATGAGCAGTTCTTC. The chain joins TRBV6-6 to TRBJ2-1; D perhaps matches TRBD2 (5 bases). The V end lost 7 bases, the J end lost 7 bases, and 14 bases lay between the germline ends. The germline gives CDR1 MNHNY, CDR2 SVGAGI (reference sequence). The CDR3 is made up of 13 amino acids.

The J gene is TRBJ1-4, the V gene TRBV6-1; no firm D call. Germline-derived CDR1 and CDR2 are MNHNS and SASEGT. Trimming pared 7 bases from V and 7 bases from J, leaving 16 bases between. CDR3 length: 14 residues. CDR3 amino acids: CASTRGRRGEKLFF. CDR3 nucleotide sequence: TGTGCCAGCACCAGAGGACGGCGGGGTGAAAAACTGTTTTTT.

This rearrangement joins TRBV19 to TRBJ2-3; a weak D match, TRBD1 (5 bases). V shed 8 bases and J shed 1 base, with 10 bases lying between them. This CDR3 is built from 13 residues. CDR1 LNHDA and CDR2 SQIVND come from the germline V gene (reference sequence). CDR3 sequence (DNA): TGTGCCAGTGAATTGACAGGCACAGATACGCAGTATTTT. Residues: CASELTGTDTQYF.

V gene TRBV5-1 combines with J gene TRBJ1-1, with D unresolved. Trimming removed 3 bases from V and 8 bases from J, with 20 bases in between. Per germline, CDR1 SGHRS and CDR2 YFSETQ. This CDR3 is built from 15 residues. DNA for the CDR3: TGCGCCAGCAGCTCCATTCGACTGAGCGGGTCGGAAGCTTTCTTT. Encoded protein: CASSSIRLSGSEAFF. Based on the CDR3 plus reference TRBV5-1 and TRBJ1-1, the full variable domain is KAGVTQTPRYLIKTRGQQVTLSCSPISGHRSVSWYQQTPGQGLQFLFEYFSETQRNKGNFPGRFSGRQFSNSRSEMNVSTLELGDSALYLCASSSIRLSGSEAFFGQGTRLTVV.

The chain carries TRBV7-9 and TRBJ1-2; no reliable D call. The germline V gene has CDR1 SEHNR and CDR2 FQNEAQ (reference sequence). Trimming stripped 5 bases from V and 8 bases from J, with 18 bases between. The CDR3 consists of 14 residues. In DNA form, the CDR3 reads TGTGCCAGCAGCACAGATATAGCGCTTCGCGGCTACACCTTC. Translated, it gives CASSTDIALRGYTF.

This clone was counted only a few times. The V and J genes are TRBV29-1 and TRBJ1-2; weak D call: TRBD1 (5 bases). Between the trimmed V and J ends, which lost 3 bases and 3 bases, there was a span of 8 bases. The CDR3 loop spans 12 amino acids. CDR1 and CDR2 from the germline V gene are SQVTM and ANQGSEA. CDR3 DNA: TGCAGCGTTGACCCGGGGGACTATGGCTACACCTTC. Protein sequence: CSVDPGDYGYTF.

There are a few counts of this clone. The chain couples TRBV6-6 to TRBJ1-4; D perhaps matches TRBD1 (6 bases). CDR3 length equals 13 residues. Deletions cut 6 bases from V and 8 bases from J, with 13 bases between. The germline CDR1 and CDR2 sequences are MNHNY and SVGAGI (reference sequence). CDR3 bases: TGTGCCAGCAGAATGACAGGTGCCGAAAAACTGTTTTTT. It translates to CASRMTGAEKLFF.

The J gene is TRBJ1-3, the V gene TRBV7-9; a weak D match, TRBD1 (6 bases). V was pared by 5 bases and J by 0 bases, with 17 bases between. Germline CDR1 SEHNR, CDR2 FQNEAQ (reference sequence). This CDR3 is 17 amino acids long. The CDR3 nucleotides are TGTGCCAGCAGCGAGGGGGGGTGGGGACTCTCTGGAAACACCATATATTTT. Translation: CASSEGGWGLSGNTIYF.